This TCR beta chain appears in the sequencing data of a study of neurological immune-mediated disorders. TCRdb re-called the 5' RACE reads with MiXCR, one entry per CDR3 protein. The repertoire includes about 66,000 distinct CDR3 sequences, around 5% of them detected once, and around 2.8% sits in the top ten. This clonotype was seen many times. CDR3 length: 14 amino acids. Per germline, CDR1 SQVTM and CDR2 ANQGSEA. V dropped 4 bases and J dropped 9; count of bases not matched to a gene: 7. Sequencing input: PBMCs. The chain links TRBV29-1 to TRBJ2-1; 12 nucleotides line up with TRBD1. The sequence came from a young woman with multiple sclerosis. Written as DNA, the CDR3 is TGCAGCGTTGTAGGGGGACAGGGGGCTGGTGAGCAGTTCTTC. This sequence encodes CSVVGGQGAGEQFF.